One sample yielded the 19 T cell receptor beta chains listed below, sequenced in a study of blood T cell repertoires in COVID-19. Sequenced by immunoSEQ multiplex PCR; TCRdb stores in-frame clones only, minus some. Here the sample spans about 40,000 clones, almost 80% being singletons. Sequencing was performed on peripheral blood. These receptors came from a woman older than 75 with acute or convalescent COVID-19.

This clone came up a few times. The rearrangement uses TRBV7-2 and TRBJ2-2; D is unresolved. The CDR3 spans 14 residues. Germline values: CDR1 SGHTA, CDR2 FQGNSA. V was cut by 5 bases and J by 6 bases, with 13 bases left in between. CDR3 loop: CASSPQELAGELFF. Here the CDR3 DNA reads TGTGCCAGCAGCCCCCAAGAGCTCGCCGGGGAGCTGTTTTTT.

The chain couples TRBV6-5 to TRBJ2-7, with TRBD2 identical over 8 bases. The germline V gene has CDR1 MNHEY and CDR2 SVGAGI. V was pared by 4 bases and J by 3 bases, with 5 bases of the junction left unmatched. The CDR3 spans 14 residues. Here the CDR3 reads CASSSSGGVYEQYF. The CDR3 nucleotides read TGTGCCAGCAGTTCCTCCGGGGGGGTCTACGAGCAGTACTTC.

V usage is TRBV25-1 and J usage is TRBJ2-7; D is undetermined. This CDR3 has 13 residues. Trimming shortened V by 8 bases and J by 0 bases, and 11 bases separated the two germline ends. Germline loops: CDR1 MGHDK, CDR2 SYGVNS. CDR3 loop: CASLPRTSYEQYF. The CDR3 DNA follows: TGTGCCAGCCTACCTCGTACCTCCTACGAGCAGTACTTC.

The V and J genes are TRBV19 and TRBJ2-3, with D maybe TRBD1 (6 bases). There are 14 residues in the CDR3. Germline V lookup: CDR1 LNHDA, CDR2 SQIVND (reference sequence). V was trimmed by 0 bases and J by 14 bases, leaving 18 bases between them. Here the CDR3 reads CASSIESTGQRWYF. The CDR3 DNA is TGTGCCAGTAGTATAGAATCCACGGGACAACGGTGGTATTTT.

The rearrangement uses TRBV20-1 and TRBJ2-7, with 10 positions matching TRBD1. CDR3 length: 14 amino acids. Looked up from germline, CDR1 is DFQATT and CDR2 is SNEGSKA (reference sequence). J was trimmed by 2 bases and V by 3 bases; bases with no gene match: 4. This CDR3 is CSASRGQGTYEQYF. The CDR3 DNA sequence: TGCAGTGCTAGTAGGGGACAGGGGACCTACGAGCAGTACTTC.

V usage is TRBV18 and J usage is TRBJ2-7; weak D call: TRBD1 (5 bases). CDR1 and CDR2 (germline): KGHSH, LQKENI. The CDR3 runs to 13 residues. V was shortened by 8 bases and J by 10 bases, with 21 bases between the two germline ends. CDR3 loop: CASTAPLGRDQYF. The DNA of the CDR3 is TGTGCCAGCACAGCCCCTTTAGGCAGGGATCAGTACTTC.

V usage is TRBV30 and J usage is TRBJ1-2; TRBD1 is a possible D gene (5 bases). There are 11 residues in the CDR3. The germline V gene has CDR1 GTSNPN and CDR2 SVGIG (reference sequence). The V end was cut by 8 bases, the J end by 2 bases, with 9 bases between. CDR3: CAGQGNYGYTF. CDR3 DNA: TGTGCCGGCCAGGGCAACTATGGCTACACCTTC.

CDR3 nucleotide sequence: TGTGCCAGCAGCTGGACTAGCGGACGCACAGATACGCAGTATTTT. This encodes CASSWTSGRTDTQYF. The chain employs TRBV7-2 and TRBJ2-3, with 10 bases lining up with TRBD2. Germline V CDR1 and CDR2: SGHTA, FQGNSA. The CDR3 is 15 amino acids. Trimming removed 4 bases from V and 1 base from J; junction bases left unmatched: 2.

This clone was seen just once. This chain joins TRBV7-6 and TRBJ1-1, with 9 bases lining up with TRBD1. The germline gives CDR1 SGHVS, CDR2 FNYEAQ. The CDR3 is made up of 15 amino acids. V lost 3 bases, J lost 0 bases, and 2 bases stayed unmatched. CDR3 protein: CASSFGQGMNTEAFF. The CDR3 nucleotides read TGTGCCAGCAGCTTTGGACAGGGGATGAACACTGAAGCTTTCTTT.

V is TRBV4-1 and J is TRBJ1-2, with 8 bases identical to TRBD1. V was clipped by 4 bases and J by 8 bases; unmatched bases: 12. This CDR3 is built from 15 residues. Germline values: CDR1 MGHRA, CDR2 YSYEKL. CDR3 protein: CASSPGDGTGKGYTF. The CDR3 coding sequence is TGCGCCAGCAGCCCAGGAGACGGGACAGGCAAAGGCTACACCTTC.

The CDR3 DNA sequence: TGTGCCAGCAGCAACCTACCGAGCGGGAGGGATACGCAGTATTTT. As protein: CASSNLPSGRDTQYF. V usage is TRBV2 and J usage is TRBJ2-3; 9 bases fit TRBD2. The CDR3 contains 15 residues. The V and J ends lost 6 bases and 6 bases, in that order; junction bases with no gene match: 10. The germline V gene encodes CDR1 SNHLY and CDR2 FYNNEI.

This chain links TRBV27 with TRBJ1-3, with a weak D call TRBD1 (6 bases). CDR3 length: 15 amino acids. Trimming shortened V by 3 bases and J by 3 bases, and 12 bases separated the two germline ends. The germline CDR1 and CDR2 sequences are MNHEY and SMNVEV (reference sequence). DNA for the CDR3: TGTGCCAGCAGTTTGAGGGGGAATGTTGGAAACACCATATATTTT. This codes for CASSLRGNVGNTIYF.

As concerns this clone: An end of the junction differs from the germline gene, which may be a read error. The rearrangement joins TRBV7-7 to TRBJ2-7, with TRBD1 matching 8 bases. The germline V gene has CDR1 SSHAT and CDR2 FNYEAQ (reference sequence). This CDR3 is 14 amino acids long. CDR3 sequence: CASSSGTGSYEQYF. For the CDR3, the DNA is TGTGCTAGCAGCTCCGGGACAGGCTCCTACGAGCAGTACTTC.

CDR3: CASSLGLADLDTQYF. The DNA of the CDR3 is TGTGCCAGCAGCTTGGGGCTAGCCGACTTAGATACGCAGTATTTT. This chain connects TRBV5-4 to TRBJ2-3; a weak D match, TRBD2 (5 bases). Germline V gene sequence: CDR1 SGHNT, CDR2 YYREEE (reference sequence). V dropped 0 bases and J dropped 5 bases, with 13 bases sitting between them. The CDR3 loop spans 15 amino acids.

V is TRBV21-1 and J is TRBJ2-3; the table calls TRBD2, which could not be checked here. TRBV21-1 is given as a pseudogene. The CDR3 contains 16 residues. The CDR3 coding sequence is TGTGCCAGCACCCCCAAGACTAGCGGTCGCACAGATACGCAGTATTTT. It specifies CASTPKTSGRTDTQYF.

The chain uses TRBV5-4 and TRBJ2-7; a possible D gene is TRBD2 (5 bases). Germline CDR1 reads SGHNT; CDR2 reads YYREEE (reference sequence). This CDR3 has 15 residues. The V gene lost 2 bases and the J gene lost 0 bases, with 12 bases spanning the gap. The CDR3 DNA reads as TGTGCCAGCAGCTTTCGGGGTCTGAGCTCCTACGAGCAGTACTTC. The encoded protein is CASSFRGLSSYEQYF.

The V call is TRBV7-3, the J call TRBJ1-1, with 8 bases aligning to TRBD1. The length of the CDR3 is 13 residues. J was trimmed by 5 bases and V by 5 bases; bases with no gene match: 4. CDR1 is SGHTA, CDR2 FQGTGA, per germline. The CDR3 nucleotides read TGTGCCAGCAGCCCCCAGGGGGCTACTGAAGCTTTCTTT. Encoded protein: CASSPQGATEAFF.

This clone was seen a handful of times. This rearrangement joins TRBV11-2 to TRBJ2-7; 12 bases fit TRBD2. In germline, CDR1 is SGHAT, CDR2 FQNNGV. V trimming: 5 bases; J trimming: 5 bases; junction bases outside the gene matches: 10. This CDR3 spans 16 amino acids. This CDR3 reads CASSPRTSGTYNEQYF. The CDR3 bases are TGTGCCAGCAGCCCTCGGACTAGCGGGACATACAACGAGCAGTACTTC.

The CDR3 is CASSSLAGGYNEQFF. Written as DNA, the CDR3 is TGTGCCAGCAGTTCGCTAGCGGGAGGTTACAATGAGCAGTTCTTC. The chain links TRBV6-2 or TRBV6-3 to TRBJ2-1; 11 bases align to TRBD2. The V and J ends lost 4 bases and 4 bases, in that order; junction bases with no gene match: 3. CDR1 is MNHEY, CDR2 SVGEGT, per germline. The CDR3 is 15 residues long.